Listed below are T cell receptor beta chains from one sample, sequenced in a study of graft-versus-host responses after intestinal transplantation. No antigen has been assigned to these receptors. Sequencing was performed with immunoSEQ multiplex PCR; in TCRdb, only in-frame clones are kept and a portion is missing. The table shows about 39,000 clones, with over 85% occurring only once. The material sequenced was unstimulated CD8+ T cells sorted from spleen or lymph node cells, taken before transplant. The origin of the receptors is a human donor who was the organ donor for an intestinal transplant. The CDR3 runs from the conserved cysteine through the conserved F or W. D genes are given only for firm matches. Not every row has a clone size; where given, it reads once, few, many or a size class.

abundance,v_gene,j_gene,d_gene,CDR3aa,CDR3nt
.,TRBV7-3,TRBJ2-1,.,CASSPSGGVFEQFF,TGTGCCAGCAGCCCCTCAGGGGGGGTATTTGAGCAGTTCTTC
.,TRBV9,TRBJ2-3,TRBD1,CASSVEMGDRVSTDTQYF,TGTGCCAGCAGCGTAGAAATGGGGGACAGGGTCAGCACAGATACGCAGTATTTT
.,TRBV4-3,TRBJ2-7,.,CASSQGPGDYEQYF,TGCGCCAGCAGCCAAGGACCCGGAGACTACGAGCAGTACTTC
once,TRBV28,TRBJ1-4,.,CATYGATNEKLFF,TGTGCCACCTACGGAGCAACTAATGAAAAACTGTTTTTT
.,TRBV9,TRBJ2-3,.,CASSVSGTGTDTQYF,TGTGCCAGCAGCGTTTCCGGGACGGGCACAGATACGCAGTATTTT
.,TRBV4-3,TRBJ2-7,TRBD1,CASSLGLRDRGGEQYF,TGCGCCAGCAGCCTCGGTCTCCGGGACAGGGGAGGGGAGCAGTACTTC
.,TRBV5-1,TRBJ2-3,TRBD2,CASSLGLAGGFPGDTQYF,TGCGCCAGCAGCTTGGGGTTAGCGGGAGGATTCCCGGGGGATACGCAGTATTTT
.,TRBV9,TRBJ1-4,.,CASSPKDTSTNEKLFF,TGTGCCAGCAGCCCCAAGGACACCTCAACTAATGAAAAACTGTTTTTT
.,TRBV25-1,TRBJ2-7,.,CASLDSSYEQYF,TGTGCCAGCTTGGACAGCTCCTACGAGCAGTACTTC
.,TRBV19,TRBJ1-5,.,CASSRQEIGQPQHF,TGTGCCAGTAGTAGGCAGGAGATTGGTCAGCCCCAGCATTTT
once,TRBV28,TRBJ2-7,.,CASSLRPSYEQYF,TGTGCCAGCAGTTTACGTCCATCCTACGAGCAGTACTTC
.,TRBV21-1,TRBJ2-2,.,CATTEGLARTGELFF,TGTGCCACCACGGAAGGACTAGCGAGGACCGGGGAGCTGTTTTTT
.,TRBV15,TRBJ1-5,.,CATSPRGGQPQHF,TGTGCCACCAGCCCCCGGGGGGGACAGCCCCAGCATTTT
.,TRBV11-2,TRBJ2-3,TRBD2,CASSLLAGADTQYF,TGTGCCAGCAGCTTACTAGCGGGAGCAGATACGCAGTATTTT
.,TRBV5-1,TRBJ2-5,.,CASSLWQTQYF,TGCGCCAGCAGCTTGTGGCAGACCCAGTACTTC
.,TRBV27,TRBJ1-4,.,CASSLGARGGEKLFF,TGTGCCAGCAGTCTGGGGGCCCGCGGCGGTGAAAAACTGTTTTTT
.,TRBV5-1,TRBJ2-7,.,CASSPGQGPTYEQYF,TGCGCCAGCAGCCCCGGGCAGGGGCCAACCTACGAGCAGTACTTC
.,TRBV28,TRBJ2-4,.,CASAHGRGYRQYF,TGTGCCAGCGCCCATGGTAGAGGGTACCGTCAGTACTTC
few,TRBV7-8,TRBJ2-5,.,CASSRDRFSETQYF,TGTGCCAGCAGCCGAGATAGGTTTTCGGAGACCCAGTACTTC
.,TRBV19,TRBJ1-1,.,CASSIALNTEAFF,TGTGCCAGTAGTATAGCGCTGAACACTGAAGCTTTCTTT
once,TRBV5-4,TRBJ2-7,TRBD2,CASSLGTSGSYHEQYF,TGTGCCAGCAGCTTGGGAACTAGCGGGAGCTATCACGAGCAGTACTTC
.,TRBV6-5,TRBJ2-1,.,CASSYSSSGYEQFF,TGTGCCAGCAGTTACTCGAGTTCGGGGTATGAGCAGTTCTTC
.,TRBV27,TRBJ2-3,TRBD2,CASSFGSGRTDTQYF,TGTGCCAGCAGTTTCGGTAGCGGGCGCACAGATACGCAGTATTTT
.,TRBV4-3,TRBJ2-6,TRBD1,CASSQVQGALAGANVLTF,TGCGCCAGCAGCCAAGTCCAGGGGGCGCTCGCTGGGGCCAACGTCCTGACTTTC
.,TRBV5-1,TRBJ2-3,TRBD1,CASSLDRGVGDTQYF,TGCGCCAGCAGCTTAGACAGGGGGGTTGGAGATACGCAGTATTTT
.,TRBV4-3,TRBJ1-2,.,CASSQRTGAGAHGYTF,TGCGCCAGCAGCCAACGAACCGGGGCGGGAGCTCATGGCTACACCTTC
.,TRBV27,TRBJ1-2,.,CASSPLTFSNYGYTF,TGTGCCAGCAGTCCCTTGACCTTTTCTAACTATGGCTACACCTTC
.,TRBV20-1,TRBJ2-7,.,CSAADNYEQYF,TGCAGTGCTGCAGATAACTACGAGCAGTACTTC